The present entry profiles one T cell receptor beta chain with its context. Sequencing used immunoSEQ multiplex PCR; TCRdb keeps in-frame clones, though not all of them. The table has about 10,000 clones, under 40% seen once. This sample is part of a study of graft-versus-host responses after intestinal transplantation. CDR1 and CDR2 from the germline V gene are SGHTS and YDEGEE. The V gene lost 2 bases and the J gene lost 7 bases, with 7 bases spanning the gap. The CDR3 contains 11 residues. Investigators plated approximately 200,000 CFSE-labeled responder cells together with approximately 200,000 irradiated stimulator cells labeled with violet dye.

The input for sequencing was alloreactive CD8+ T cells from a mixed lymphocyte reaction culture, taken before intestinal transplant. Subset defined: CFSE-low proliferating T cells sorted from roughly 6-day pre-transplant mixed lymphocyte reaction (GvH or HvG direction). This clonotype originated in a human patient who received an intestinal transplant. The J gene is TRBJ2-7, the V gene TRBV5-8; D may be TRBD1 (6 bases). In nucleotides, the CDR3 is TGTGCCAGCAGCTTTGGACAGGAGCAGTACTTC. It yields the protein CASSFGQEQYF. Full variable domain (remainder filled in from reference TRBV5-8 and TRBJ2-7): EAGVTQSPTHLIKTRGQQATLRCSPISGHTSVYWYQQALGLGLQFLLWYDEGEERNRGNFPPRFSGRQFPNYSSELNVNALELEDSALYLCASSFGQEQYFGPGTRLTVT.